This TCR beta chain was identified during a study of T cells after yellow fever vaccination. Study-wide results and limits: Clones that expanded after primary vaccination mostly reappeared after the booster (just over 95% CD4, approximately 89% CD8). Shared CD4/CD8 clonotypes were a small share, likely from convergent recombination.

This clonotype was seen repeatedly, ten times or more. The antigen is undetermined. TCRdb re-analysed the 5' RACE reads in MiXCR, keeping a single row per CDR3 protein. The sample shows about 300,000 distinct CDR3 sequences, around 9.3% of them seen only once. CDR1 DFQATT and CDR2 SNEGSKA come from the germline V gene (reference sequence). Trimming at V came to 6 bases and at J to 0 bases, leaving 3 bases not matched to a gene. The CDR3 extends over 16 amino acids. This sequence originates from a man aged 18-30 years who received the YFV17D yellow fever vaccine. Sequencing was performed on CD4+ T cells sorted from PBMCs, taken 5 days after the yellow fever booster vaccination. The V and J genes are TRBV20-1 and TRBJ2-6; 12 nucleotides align to TRBD1. In nucleotides, the CDR3 is TGCAGTGCCTTGGGACAGGGGGCCTCTGGGGCCAACGTCCTGACTTTC. Its protein product is CSALGQGASGANVLTF.